These 23 T cell receptor beta chains were sequenced from one sample in a study of blood T cell repertoires in COVID-19. Profiling relied on immunoSEQ multiplex PCR, and the TCRdb table lists in-frame clones only, not all of them. The data hold some 130,000 clones, with 86% observed a single time. Source material: peripheral blood. Receptor source: a woman aged 65 to 85 with COVID-19, enrolled during active disease.

This clone was counted a single time. This rearrangement joins TRBV6-2 or TRBV6-3 to TRBJ2-3; possibly TRBD1 for D (5 bases). In germline, CDR1 is MNHEY, CDR2 SVGEGT. With 6 bases removed from V and 8 bases from J, the gap between germline ends came to 18 bases. The CDR3 sequence is 14 residues long. CDR3 in amino acids: CASRYHSLQGTQYF. DNA of the CDR3: TGTGCCAGCAGATACCACAGCCTCCAGGGTACGCAGTATTTT.

This clone was found once. The chain joins TRBV5-1 to TRBJ2-1; the D gene is possibly TRBD2 (6 bases). V was trimmed by 0 bases and J by 16 bases, leaving 23 bases between them. This CDR3 has 15 residues. CDR1 and CDR2 from the germline V gene are SGHRS and YFSETQ. The CDR3: CASSLEPSGSGSSFF. The DNA of the CDR3 is TGCGCCAGCAGCTTGGAACCATCTGGTAGCGGTTCATCCTTCTTC. Based on the CDR3 plus reference TRBV5-1 and TRBJ2-1, the full variable domain is KAGVTQTPRYLIKTRGQQVTLSCSPISGHRSVSWYQQTPGQGLQFLFEYFSETQRNKGNFPGRFSGRQFSNSRSEMNVSTLELGDSALYLCASSLEPSGSGSSFFGPGTRLTVL.

This rearrangement joins TRBV2 to TRBJ2-3, with D possibly TRBD1 on 7 matching bases. CDR1 is SNHLY, CDR2 FYNNEI, per germline. CDR3 size: 14 residues. Trimming cost V 11 bases and J 4 bases, with 19 bases left between them. The CDR3 region has the DNA TGTGCCGGAGGGGAACAGGGGATCGCAGATACGCAGTATTTT. Amino acids: CAGGEQGIADTQYF.

This clone is a singleton in its sample. In DNA form, the CDR3 reads TGTGCCTGCACGGACAGGGTTACTGGGTACGAGCAGTACTTC. Protein: CACTDRVTGYEQYF. V usage is TRBV30 and J usage is TRBJ2-7; 8 bases align to TRBD1. Per the germline V gene, CDR1 is GTSNPN and CDR2 is SVGIG (reference sequence). V shed 6 bases and J 4 bases; nucleotides not matched to a gene: 11. There are 14 residues in the CDR3.

The chain recombines TRBV2 with TRBJ1-4, with TRBD1 matching 8 bases. This CDR3 comprises 14 residues. CDR1 is SNHLY and CDR2 is FYNNEI in the germline V gene. Trimming took 10 bases from V and 7 from J; bases not matched to a gene: 11. CDR3 residues: CATYPDRAGEKLFF. The CDR3 region has the DNA TGTGCCACTTACCCGGACAGGGCGGGTGAAAAACTGTTTTTT.

The J gene is TRBJ1-1, the V gene TRBV28; TRBD1 is a possible D gene (6 bases). The CDR3 has 12 residues. Trimming left V 5 bases short and J 4 bases short, with 8 bases between. Germline V CDR1 and CDR2: MDHEN, SYDVKM. CDR3 sequence reads: CASSIGGTEAFF. The CDR3 DNA reads as TGTGCCAGCAGTATAGGGGGCACTGAAGCTTTCTTT.

V and J are TRBV7-8 and TRBJ1-1; D gene unclear. The V end lost 5 bases, the J end lost 5 bases, and 12 bases lay between the germline ends. Per germline, CDR1 SGHVS and CDR2 FQNEAQ. The CDR3 length is 13 residues. The CDR3 loop reads CASSPLVETEAFF. The CDR3 region has the DNA TGTGCCAGCAGCCCCCTAGTTGAAACTGAAGCTTTCTTT.

CDR3 amino acids: CATRQGSYGEQYF. The CDR3 DNA reads TGTGCCACCAGACAGGGGTCTTATGGCGAGCAGTACTTC. V usage is TRBV19 and J usage is TRBJ2-7; 8 bases map to TRBD1. The CDR3 is 13 amino acids. V trimming: 10 bases; J trimming: 6 bases; junction bases outside the gene matches: 11. Germline V gene sequence: CDR1 LNHDA, CDR2 SQIVND (reference sequence).

The chain links TRBV28 to TRBJ2-1, with 11 bases identical to TRBD2. The germline V gene has CDR1 MDHEN and CDR2 SYDVKM. The CDR3 length is 16 residues. Trimming took 7 bases from V and 10 from J; bases not matched to a gene: 15. DNA of the CDR3: TGTGCCAGCAACACACTAGCGGGGGCCTCCCACGGGGAGCAGTTCTTC. Residues: CASNTLAGASHGEQFF.

This clone was seen a few times. V is TRBV30 and J is TRBJ1-5; a weak D match, TRBD1 (5 bases). The CDR3 spans 14 residues. With 1 base removed from V and 1 base from J, the gap between germline ends came to 8 bases. Germline V lookup: CDR1 GTSNPN, CDR2 SVGIG (reference sequence). In DNA form, the CDR3 reads TGTGCCTGGAGTGGCCCAGGGAGCAATCAGCCCCAGCATTTT. Protein: CAWSGPGSNQPQHF.

J is TRBJ2-1 and V is TRBV19; possible D gene TRBD1, 5 bases. V lost 0 bases and J lost 5, with 5 bases in between. Looked up from germline, CDR1 is LNHDA and CDR2 is SQIVND (reference sequence). CDR3 length equals 13 residues. The CDR3 DNA reads as TGTGCCAGTAGTATAGACAGGGACAATGAGCAGTTCTTC. As protein: CASSIDRDNEQFF.

This clone was counted once. V and J are TRBV3-1 (or the pseudogene TRBV3-2) and TRBJ2-3; 12 bases fit TRBD2. The CDR3 contains 16 residues. CDR1 LGHDT and CDR2 YNNKEL come from the germline V gene (reference sequence). The J segment lost 4 bases and the V segment lost 4 bases, leaving 6 bases of the junction unmatched. CDR3 bases: TGTGCCAGCAGCCCCCACCCTAGCGGGGGGGCAGATACGCAGTATTTT. This sequence encodes CASSPHPSGGADTQYF.

The chain uses TRBV18 and TRBJ1-5; TRBD1 is a possible D gene (6 bases). This CDR3 has 14 residues. Per germline, CDR1 KGHSH and CDR2 LQKENI. V dropped 2 bases and J dropped 2 bases, with 7 bases sitting between them. CDR3 coding DNA: TGTGCCAGCTCACCATCAGGGGGCAATCAGCCCCAGCATTTT. Translation gives CASSPSGGNQPQHF. The full variable domain, its missing parts supplied by reference TRBV18 and TRBJ1-5, is NAGVMQNPRHLVRRRGQEARLRCSPMKGHSHVYWYRQLPEEGLKFMVYLQKENIIDESGMPKERFSAEFPKEGPSILRIQQVVRGDSAAYFCASSPSGGNQPQHFGDGTRLSIL.

J is TRBJ1-3 and V is TRBV28; D gene ambiguous. There are 15 residues in the CDR3. The germline V gene has CDR1 MDHEN and CDR2 SYDVKM. Trimming removed 8 bases from V and 1 base from J, with 15 bases in between. CDR3: CASAPPKISGNTIYF. CDR3 nucleotide sequence: TGTGCCAGCGCACCTCCTAAAATTTCTGGAAACACCATATATTTT.

The rearrangement joins TRBV6-2 or TRBV6-3 to TRBJ2-7; TRBD2 agrees at 14 bases. There are 15 residues in the CDR3. Germline V CDR1 and CDR2: MNHEY, SVGEGT. Unmatched junction bases numbered 3, after V lost 4 bases and J lost 4 bases. The chain's CDR3 is CASSFRTSGGYEQYF. The CDR3, as DNA: TGTGCCAGCAGTTTCCGGACTAGCGGGGGGTACGAGCAGTACTTC.

This chain joins TRBV2 and TRBJ2-2; TRBD2 matches 9 bases. V lost 8 bases, J lost 5 bases, and 9 bases stayed unmatched. This CDR3 region has 15 residues. The germline V gene encodes CDR1 SNHLY and CDR2 FYNNEI. The CDR3: CASQPLAGKTGELFF. The CDR3 DNA reads TGTGCCAGCCAACCTCTAGCGGGGAAAACCGGGGAGCTGTTTTTT. Full variable domain (remainder filled in from reference TRBV2 and TRBJ2-2): EPEVTQTPSHQVTQMGQEVILRCVPISNHLYFYWYRQILGQKVEFLVSFYNNEISEKSEIFDDQFSVERPDGSNFTLKIRSTKLEDSAMYFCASQPLAGKTGELFFGEGSRLTVL.

The rearrangement links TRBV19 to TRBJ1-1; D remains ambiguous. The CDR3 is 16 residues long. Trimming stripped 0 bases from V and 1 base from J, with 12 bases between. CDR1 LNHDA and CDR2 SQIVND come from the germline V gene (reference sequence). For the CDR3, the DNA is TGTGCCAGTAGTATAGAGTCGCTAAGAGGGAACACTGAAGCTTTCTTT. It is translated as CASSIESLRGNTEAFF.

The V gene is TRBV5-4, the J gene TRBJ1-6, with 7 bases fitting TRBD1. The germline gives CDR1 SGHNT, CDR2 YYREEE (reference sequence). J gave up 10 bases and V 4 bases, and 5 bases lay outside the gene matches. There are 13 residues in the CDR3. CDR3 residues: CASSRSGGSPLHF. CDR3 nucleotide sequence: TGTGCCAGCAGCAGATCAGGGGGATCACCCCTCCACTTT.

The V gene is TRBV7-9, the J gene TRBJ2-5, with 9 bases that match TRBD1. The CDR3 consists of 14 residues. V lost 5 bases to trimming and J lost 5 bases; unmatched junction nucleotides: 6. Germline V CDR1 and CDR2: SEHNR, FQNEAQ (reference sequence). CDR3 region: CASSQGQGGETQYF. In nucleotides, the CDR3 is TGTGCCAGCAGCCAGGGACAGGGTGGGGAGACCCAGTACTTC.

This chain joins TRBV7-2 and TRBJ2-3; 7 nucleotides align to TRBD2. The V segment lost 6 bases and the J segment 2 bases; nucleotides outside the gene matches: 5. Per the germline V gene, CDR1 is SGHTA and CDR2 is FQGNSA. The CDR3 has 14 amino acids. CDR3 loop: CASRVGLNTDTQYF. CDR3 sequence (DNA): TGTGCCAGCAGGGTGGGACTAAACACAGATACGCAGTATTTT.

The chain joins TRBV5-4 to TRBJ2-3; 8 bases fit TRBD2. Germline trimming cut 4 bases from V and 3 bases from J; bases unmatched to any gene: 7. CDR3 size: 15 residues. Per germline, CDR1 SGHNT and CDR2 YYREEE (reference sequence). CDR3 in amino acids: CASSPGGAGTDTQYF. CDR3 in DNA: TGTGCCAGCAGCCCCGGGGGGGCGGGGACAGATACGCAGTATTTT.

The V gene is TRBV2, the J gene TRBJ2-5; TRBD1 is a possible D gene (6 bases). Germline V gene data show CDR1 as SNHLY and CDR2 as FYNNEI. Trimming cost V 0 bases and J 0 bases, with 11 bases left between them. The CDR3 is made up of 16 amino acids. DNA of the CDR3: TGTGCCAGCAGTGAAGCGACGGACAGCTACCAAGAGACCCAGTACTTC. Protein: CASSEATDSYQETQYF.

This clone was detected only once. The chain recombines TRBV2 with TRBJ2-5, with D possibly TRBD2 on 5 matching bases. Germline CDR1 reads SNHLY; CDR2 reads FYNNEI. There are 13 residues in the CDR3. The V end lost 4 bases, the J end lost 5 bases, and 11 bases lay between the germline ends. The CDR3 loop reads CASSGNGGETQYF. As DNA, the CDR3 is TGTGCCAGCAGTGGCAATGGCGGGGAGACCCAGTACTTC.